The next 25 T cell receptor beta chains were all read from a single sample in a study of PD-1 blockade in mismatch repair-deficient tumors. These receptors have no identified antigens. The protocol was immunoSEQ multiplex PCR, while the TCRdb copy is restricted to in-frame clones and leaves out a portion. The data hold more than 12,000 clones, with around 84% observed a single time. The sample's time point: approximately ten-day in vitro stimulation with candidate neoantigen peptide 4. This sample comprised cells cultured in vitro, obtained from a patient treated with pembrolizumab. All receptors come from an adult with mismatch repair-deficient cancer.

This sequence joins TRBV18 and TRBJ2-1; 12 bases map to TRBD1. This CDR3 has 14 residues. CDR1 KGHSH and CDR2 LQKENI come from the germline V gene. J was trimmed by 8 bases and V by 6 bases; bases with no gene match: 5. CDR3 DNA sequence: TGTGCCAGCTCCTCCGGGACAGGGGGCTATGAGCAGTTCTTC. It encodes CASSSGTGGYEQFF.

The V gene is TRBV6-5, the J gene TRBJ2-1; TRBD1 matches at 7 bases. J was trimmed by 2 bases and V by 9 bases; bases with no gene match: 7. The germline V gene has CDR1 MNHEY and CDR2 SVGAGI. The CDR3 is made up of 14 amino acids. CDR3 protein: CASRDRATYNEQFF. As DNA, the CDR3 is TGTGCCAGTAGAGACAGGGCAACCTACAATGAGCAGTTCTTC.

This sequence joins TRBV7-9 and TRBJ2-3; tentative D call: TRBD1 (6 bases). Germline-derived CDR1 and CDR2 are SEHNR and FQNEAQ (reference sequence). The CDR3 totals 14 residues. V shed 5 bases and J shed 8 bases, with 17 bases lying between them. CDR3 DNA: TGTGCCAGCAGCCAAGGGGGTATTGGGGTTACGCAGTATTTT. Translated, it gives CASSQGGIGVTQYF.

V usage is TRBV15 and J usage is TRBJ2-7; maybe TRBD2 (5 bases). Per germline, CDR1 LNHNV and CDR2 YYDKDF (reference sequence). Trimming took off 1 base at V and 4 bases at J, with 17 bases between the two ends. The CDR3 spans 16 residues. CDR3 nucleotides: TGTGCCACCAGCAGAGGGCTAGCCAATTCACTGTACGAGCAGTACTTC. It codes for CATSRGLANSLYEQYF.

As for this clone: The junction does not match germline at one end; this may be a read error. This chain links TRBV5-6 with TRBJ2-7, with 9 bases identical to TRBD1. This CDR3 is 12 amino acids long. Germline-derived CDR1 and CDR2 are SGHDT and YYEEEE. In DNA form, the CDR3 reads TGTGCCAGCAGCGACCGGGACAGGGCGTTTCGCTTC. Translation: CASSDRDRAFRF.

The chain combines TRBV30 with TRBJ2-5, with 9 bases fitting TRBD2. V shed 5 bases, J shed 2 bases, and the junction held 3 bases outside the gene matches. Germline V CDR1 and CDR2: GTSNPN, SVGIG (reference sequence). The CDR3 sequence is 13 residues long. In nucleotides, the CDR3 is TGTGCCTGGGTGACTAGCGGACAAGAGACCCAGTACTTC. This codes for CAWVTSGQETQYF.

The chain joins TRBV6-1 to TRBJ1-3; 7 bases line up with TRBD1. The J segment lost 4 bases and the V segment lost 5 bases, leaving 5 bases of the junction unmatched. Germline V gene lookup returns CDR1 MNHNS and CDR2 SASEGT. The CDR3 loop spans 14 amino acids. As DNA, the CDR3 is TGTGCCAGCAGTCCCCAGGGGGGAGGAAACACCATATATTTT. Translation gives CASSPQGGGNTIYF.

CDR3 in DNA: TGTGCCAGCAGTCCCTACGAGGGTTTCCTCGGGGGGGCCAACGTCCTGACTTTC. Protein: CASSPYEGFLGGANVLTF. This sequence joins TRBV25-1 and TRBJ2-6; D perhaps matches TRBD2 (5 bases). Germline CDR1 reads MGHDK; CDR2 reads SYGVNS. The CDR3 loop spans 18 amino acids. Deletions cut 5 bases from V and 4 bases from J, with 21 bases between.

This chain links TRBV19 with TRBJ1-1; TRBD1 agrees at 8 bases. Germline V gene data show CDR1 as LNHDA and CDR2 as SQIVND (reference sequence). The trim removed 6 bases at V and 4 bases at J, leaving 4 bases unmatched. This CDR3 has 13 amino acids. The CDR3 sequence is CASRKQGVTEAFF. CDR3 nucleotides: TGTGCCAGTAGGAAACAGGGGGTCACTGAAGCTTTCTTT.

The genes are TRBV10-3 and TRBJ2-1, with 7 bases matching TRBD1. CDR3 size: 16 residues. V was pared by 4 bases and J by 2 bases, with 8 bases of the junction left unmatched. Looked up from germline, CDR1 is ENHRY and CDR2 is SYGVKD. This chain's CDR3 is CAISGPTGDPYNEQFF. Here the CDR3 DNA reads TGTGCCATCAGTGGTCCTACAGGGGACCCCTACAATGAGCAGTTCTTC.

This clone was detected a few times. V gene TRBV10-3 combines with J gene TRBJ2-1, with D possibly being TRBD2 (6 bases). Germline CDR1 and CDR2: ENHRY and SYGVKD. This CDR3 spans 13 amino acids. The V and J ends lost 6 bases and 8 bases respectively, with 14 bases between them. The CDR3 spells CAISARGNDEQFF. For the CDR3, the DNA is TGTGCCATCAGCGCCCGGGGGAACGATGAGCAGTTCTTC.

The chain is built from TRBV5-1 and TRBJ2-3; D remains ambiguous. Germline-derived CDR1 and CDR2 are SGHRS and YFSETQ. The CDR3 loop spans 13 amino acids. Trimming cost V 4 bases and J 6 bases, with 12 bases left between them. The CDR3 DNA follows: TGCGCCAGCAGCAGGGTCGCAGAGGATACGCAGTATTTT. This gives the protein CASSRVAEDTQYF.

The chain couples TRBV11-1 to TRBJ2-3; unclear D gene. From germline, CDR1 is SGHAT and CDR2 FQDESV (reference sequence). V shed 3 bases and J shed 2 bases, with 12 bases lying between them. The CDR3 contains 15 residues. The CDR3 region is CASSFVDQNTDTQYF. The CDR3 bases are TGTGCCAGCAGCTTCGTTGACCAGAACACAGATACGCAGTATTTT. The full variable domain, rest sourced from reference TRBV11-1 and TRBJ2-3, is EAEVAQSPRYKITEKSQAVAFWCDPISGHATLYWYRQILGQGPELLVQFQDESVVDDSQLPKDRFSAERLKGVDSTLKIQPAELGDSAMYLCASSFVDQNTDTQYFGPGTRLTVL.

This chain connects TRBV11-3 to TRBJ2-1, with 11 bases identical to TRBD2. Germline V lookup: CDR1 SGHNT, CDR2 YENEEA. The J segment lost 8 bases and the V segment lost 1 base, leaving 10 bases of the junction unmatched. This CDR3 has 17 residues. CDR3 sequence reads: CASSLAPTSGSRYEQFF. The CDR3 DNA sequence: TGTGCCAGCAGCTTAGCCCCCACTAGCGGGAGTCGGTATGAGCAGTTCTTC.

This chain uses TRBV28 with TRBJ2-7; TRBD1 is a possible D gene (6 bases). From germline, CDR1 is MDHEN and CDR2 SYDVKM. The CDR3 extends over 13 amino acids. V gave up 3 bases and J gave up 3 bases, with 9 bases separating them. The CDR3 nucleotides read TGTGCCAGCAGTTTGGGACATTTCTACGAGCAGTACTTC. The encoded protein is CASSLGHFYEQYF.

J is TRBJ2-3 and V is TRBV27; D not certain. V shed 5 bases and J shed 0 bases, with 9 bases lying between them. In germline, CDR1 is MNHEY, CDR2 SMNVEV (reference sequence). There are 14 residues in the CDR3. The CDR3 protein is CASSPYSSTDTQYF. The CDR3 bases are TGTGCCAGCAGTCCATATTCTAGCACAGATACGCAGTATTTT.

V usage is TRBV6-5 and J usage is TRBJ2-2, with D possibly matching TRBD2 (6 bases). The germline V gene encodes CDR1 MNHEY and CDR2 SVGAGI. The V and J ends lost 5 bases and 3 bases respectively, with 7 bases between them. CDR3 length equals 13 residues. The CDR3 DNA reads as TGTGCCAGCAGTACTAGCTACACCGGGGAGCTGTTTTTT. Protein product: CASSTSYTGELFF.

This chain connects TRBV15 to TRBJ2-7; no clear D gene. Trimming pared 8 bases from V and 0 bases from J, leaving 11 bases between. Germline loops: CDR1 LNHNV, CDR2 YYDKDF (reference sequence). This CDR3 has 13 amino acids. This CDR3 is CATLGGGSYEQYF. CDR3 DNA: TGTGCCACCCTGGGCGGCGGCTCCTACGAGCAGTACTTC.

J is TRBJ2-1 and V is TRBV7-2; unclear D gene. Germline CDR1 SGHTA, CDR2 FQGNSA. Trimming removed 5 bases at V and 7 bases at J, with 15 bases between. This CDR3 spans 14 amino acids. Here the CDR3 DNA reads TGTGCCAGCAGCGTAGAGAACAGTTGGAATGAGCAGTTCTTC. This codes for CASSVENSWNEQFF.

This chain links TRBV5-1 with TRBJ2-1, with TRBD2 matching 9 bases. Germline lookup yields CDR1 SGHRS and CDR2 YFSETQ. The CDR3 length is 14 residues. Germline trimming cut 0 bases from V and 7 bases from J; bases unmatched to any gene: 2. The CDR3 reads CASSLASGTNEQFF. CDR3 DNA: TGCGCCAGCAGCTTGGCTAGCGGGACGAATGAGCAGTTCTTC.

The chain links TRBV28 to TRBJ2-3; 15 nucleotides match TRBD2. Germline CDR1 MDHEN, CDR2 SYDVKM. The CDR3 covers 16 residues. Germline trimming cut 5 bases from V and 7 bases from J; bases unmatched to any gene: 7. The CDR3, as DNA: TGTGCCAGCAGTCCTCCGGGACTAGCGGGAGGAAATACGCAGTATTTT. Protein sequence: CASSPPGLAGGNTQYF.

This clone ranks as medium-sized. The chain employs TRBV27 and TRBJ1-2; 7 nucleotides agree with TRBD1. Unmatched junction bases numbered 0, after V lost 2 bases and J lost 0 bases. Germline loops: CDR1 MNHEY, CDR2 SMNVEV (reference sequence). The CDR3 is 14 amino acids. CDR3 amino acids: CASSLGTANYGYTF. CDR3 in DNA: TGTGCCAGCAGTTTAGGGACAGCTAACTATGGCTACACCTTC.

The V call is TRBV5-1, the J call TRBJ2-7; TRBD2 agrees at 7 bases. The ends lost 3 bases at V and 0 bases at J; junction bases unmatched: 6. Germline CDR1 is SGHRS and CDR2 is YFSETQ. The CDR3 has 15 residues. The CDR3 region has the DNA TGCGCCAGCAGCTCTAGCGGCCCCCTCTCCTACGAGCAGTACTTC. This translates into CASSSSGPLSYEQYF.

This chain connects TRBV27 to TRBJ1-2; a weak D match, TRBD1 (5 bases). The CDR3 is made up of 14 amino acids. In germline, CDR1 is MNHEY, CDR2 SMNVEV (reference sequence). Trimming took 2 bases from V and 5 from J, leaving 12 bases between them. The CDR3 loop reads CASSLLGGSYGYTF. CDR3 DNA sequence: TGTGCCAGCAGTTTACTTGGGGGGTCGTATGGCTACACCTTC.

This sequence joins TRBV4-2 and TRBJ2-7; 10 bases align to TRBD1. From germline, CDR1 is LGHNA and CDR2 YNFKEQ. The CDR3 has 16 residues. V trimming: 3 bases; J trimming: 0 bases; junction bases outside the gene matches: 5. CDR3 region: CASSQVGDRGSYEQYF. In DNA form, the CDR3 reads TGTGCCAGCAGCCAGGTCGGGGACAGGGGCTCCTACGAGCAGTACTTC.